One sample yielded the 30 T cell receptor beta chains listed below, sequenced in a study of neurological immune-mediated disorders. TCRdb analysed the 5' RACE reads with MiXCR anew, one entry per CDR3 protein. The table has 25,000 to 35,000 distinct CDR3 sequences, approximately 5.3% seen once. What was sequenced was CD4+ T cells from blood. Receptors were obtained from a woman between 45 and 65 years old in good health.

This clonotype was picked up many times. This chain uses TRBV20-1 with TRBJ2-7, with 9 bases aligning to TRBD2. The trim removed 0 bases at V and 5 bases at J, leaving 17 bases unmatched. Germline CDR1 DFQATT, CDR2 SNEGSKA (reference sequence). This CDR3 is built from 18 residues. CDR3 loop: CSARDARDGNSGSNEQYF. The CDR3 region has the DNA TGCAGTGCTAGAGACGCAAGAGACGGCAATAGCGGGAGCAACGAGCAGTACTTC.

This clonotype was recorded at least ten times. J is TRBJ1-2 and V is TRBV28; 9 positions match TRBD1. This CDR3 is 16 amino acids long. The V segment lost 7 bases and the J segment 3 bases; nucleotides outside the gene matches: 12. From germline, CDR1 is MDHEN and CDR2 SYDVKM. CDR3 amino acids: CASTVDRGIRDYGYTF. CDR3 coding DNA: TGTGCCAGCACCGTGGACAGGGGTATCAGGGACTATGGCTACACCTTC.

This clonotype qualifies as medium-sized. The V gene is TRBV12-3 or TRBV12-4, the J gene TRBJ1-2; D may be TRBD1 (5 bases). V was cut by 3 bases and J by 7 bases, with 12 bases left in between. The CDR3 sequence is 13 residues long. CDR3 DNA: TGTGCCAGCAGTTTTCCGGGACCAGGTGGCTACACCTTC. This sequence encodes CASSFPGPGGYTF.

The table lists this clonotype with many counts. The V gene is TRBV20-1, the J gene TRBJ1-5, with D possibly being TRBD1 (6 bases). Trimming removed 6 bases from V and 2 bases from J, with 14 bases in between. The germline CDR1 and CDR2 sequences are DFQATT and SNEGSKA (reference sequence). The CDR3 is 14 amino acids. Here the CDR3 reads CSAIRRQGNQPQHF. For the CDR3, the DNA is TGCAGTGCCATCAGACGACAGGGCAATCAGCCCCAGCATTTT.

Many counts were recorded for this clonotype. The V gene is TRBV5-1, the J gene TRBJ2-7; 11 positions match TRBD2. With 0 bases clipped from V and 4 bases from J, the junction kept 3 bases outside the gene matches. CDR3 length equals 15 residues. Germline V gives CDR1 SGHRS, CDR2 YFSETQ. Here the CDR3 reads CASSLAASGGYEQYF. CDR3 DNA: TGCGCCAGCAGCTTGGCCGCTAGCGGGGGGTACGAGCAGTACTTC.

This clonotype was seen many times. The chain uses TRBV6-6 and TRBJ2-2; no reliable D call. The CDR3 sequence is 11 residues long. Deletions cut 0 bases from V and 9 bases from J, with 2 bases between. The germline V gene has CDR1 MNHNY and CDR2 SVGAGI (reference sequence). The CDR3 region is CASSYSRELFF. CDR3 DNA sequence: TGTGCCAGCAGTTACTCAAGGGAGCTGTTTTTT.

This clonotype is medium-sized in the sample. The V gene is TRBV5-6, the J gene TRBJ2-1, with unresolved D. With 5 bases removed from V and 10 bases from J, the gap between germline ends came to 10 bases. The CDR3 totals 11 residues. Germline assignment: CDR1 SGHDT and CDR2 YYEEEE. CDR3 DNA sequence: TGTGCCAGCAGTACGGACGGAGAGCAGTTCTTC. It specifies CASSTDGEQFF.

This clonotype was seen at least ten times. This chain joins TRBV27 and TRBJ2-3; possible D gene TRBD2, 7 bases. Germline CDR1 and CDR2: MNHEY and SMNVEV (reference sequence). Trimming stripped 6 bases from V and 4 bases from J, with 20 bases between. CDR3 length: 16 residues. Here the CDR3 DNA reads TGTGCCAGCAGCCGAACCCCGGGGGGCCTGGCAGATACGCAGTATTTT. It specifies CASSRTPGGLADTQYF.

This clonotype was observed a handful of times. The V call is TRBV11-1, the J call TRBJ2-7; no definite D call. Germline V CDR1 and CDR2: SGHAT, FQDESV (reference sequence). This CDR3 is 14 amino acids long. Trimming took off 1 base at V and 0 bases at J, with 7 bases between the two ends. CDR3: CASSLGASSYEQYF. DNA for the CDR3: TGTGCCAGCAGCTTAGGCGCTAGCTCCTACGAGCAGTACTTC.

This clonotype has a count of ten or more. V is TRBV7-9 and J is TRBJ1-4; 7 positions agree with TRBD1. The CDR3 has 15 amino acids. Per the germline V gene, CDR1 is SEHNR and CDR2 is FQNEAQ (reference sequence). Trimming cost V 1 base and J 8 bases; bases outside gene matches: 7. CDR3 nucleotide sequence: TGTGCCAGCAGCTTAGGAACAGGGGATTGGGAAAAACTGTTTTTT. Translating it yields CASSLGTGDWEKLFF.

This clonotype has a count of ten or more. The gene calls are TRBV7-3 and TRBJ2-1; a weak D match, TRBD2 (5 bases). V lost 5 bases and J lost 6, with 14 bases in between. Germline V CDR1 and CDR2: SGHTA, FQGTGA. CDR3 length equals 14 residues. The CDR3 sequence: CASSPDYGVNEQFF. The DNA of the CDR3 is TGTGCCAGCAGCCCAGACTACGGGGTCAATGAGCAGTTCTTC.

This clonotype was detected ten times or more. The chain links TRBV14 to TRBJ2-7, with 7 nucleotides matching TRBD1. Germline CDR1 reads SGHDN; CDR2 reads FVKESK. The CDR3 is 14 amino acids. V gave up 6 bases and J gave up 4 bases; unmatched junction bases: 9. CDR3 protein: CASSPTGVLYEQYF. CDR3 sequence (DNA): TGTGCCAGCAGTCCTACAGGGGTTCTGTACGAGCAGTACTTC.

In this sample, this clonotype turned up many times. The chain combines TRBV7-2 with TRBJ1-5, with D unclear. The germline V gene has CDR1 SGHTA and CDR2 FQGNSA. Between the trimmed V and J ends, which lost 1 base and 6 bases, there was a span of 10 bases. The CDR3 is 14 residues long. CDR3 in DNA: TGTGCCAGCAGCTTAGACGGTGGTGGTCAGCCCCAGCATTTT. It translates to CASSLDGGGQPQHF.

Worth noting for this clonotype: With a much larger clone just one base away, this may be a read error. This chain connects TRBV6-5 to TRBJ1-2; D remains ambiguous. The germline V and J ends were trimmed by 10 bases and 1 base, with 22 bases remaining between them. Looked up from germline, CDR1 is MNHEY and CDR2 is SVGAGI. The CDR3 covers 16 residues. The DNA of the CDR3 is TGTGCCAACCGCCAGCCCGGGTTTGCCAATAACTATGGCTACACCTTC. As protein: CANRQPGFANNYGYTF.

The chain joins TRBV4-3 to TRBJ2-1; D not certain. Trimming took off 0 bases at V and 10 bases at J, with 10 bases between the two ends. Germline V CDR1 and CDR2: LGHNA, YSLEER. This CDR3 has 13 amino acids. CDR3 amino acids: CASSQDNRYEQFF. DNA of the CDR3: TGCGCCAGCAGCCAAGATAATAGGTACGAGCAGTTCTTC.

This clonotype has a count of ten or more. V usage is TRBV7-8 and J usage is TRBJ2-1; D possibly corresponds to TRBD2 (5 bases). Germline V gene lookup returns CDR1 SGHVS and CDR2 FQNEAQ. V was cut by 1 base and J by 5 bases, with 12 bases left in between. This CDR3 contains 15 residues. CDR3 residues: CASSLGPGLNNEQFF. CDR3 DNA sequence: TGTGCCAGCAGCTTAGGTCCTGGACTTAACAATGAGCAGTTCTTC.

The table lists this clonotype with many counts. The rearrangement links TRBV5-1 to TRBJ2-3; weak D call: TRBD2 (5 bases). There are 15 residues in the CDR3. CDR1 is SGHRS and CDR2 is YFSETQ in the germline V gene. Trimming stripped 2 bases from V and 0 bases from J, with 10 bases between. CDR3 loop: CASSFSDTSTDTQYF. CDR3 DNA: TGCGCCAGCAGCTTTAGCGATACTAGCACAGATACGCAGTATTTT. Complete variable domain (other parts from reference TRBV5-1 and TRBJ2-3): KAGVTQTPRYLIKTRGQQVTLSCSPISGHRSVSWYQQTPGQGLQFLFEYFSETQRNKGNFPGRFSGRQFSNSRSEMNVSTLELGDSALYLCASSFSDTSTDTQYFGPGTRLTVL.

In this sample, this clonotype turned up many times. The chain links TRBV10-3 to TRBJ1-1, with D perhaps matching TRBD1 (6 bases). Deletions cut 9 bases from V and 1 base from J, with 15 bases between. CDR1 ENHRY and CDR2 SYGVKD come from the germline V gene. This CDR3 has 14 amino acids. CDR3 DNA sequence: TGTGCCATACGGACAGATACGTCGAACACTGAAGCTTTCTTT. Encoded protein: CAIRTDTSNTEAFF.

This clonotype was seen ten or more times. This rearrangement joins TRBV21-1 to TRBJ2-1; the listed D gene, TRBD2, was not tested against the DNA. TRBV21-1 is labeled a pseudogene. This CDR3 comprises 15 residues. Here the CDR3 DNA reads TGTGCCAGCAGCAAAGGGGCTAGCGGGAGGAATGAGCAGTTCTTC. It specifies CASSKGASGRNEQFF.

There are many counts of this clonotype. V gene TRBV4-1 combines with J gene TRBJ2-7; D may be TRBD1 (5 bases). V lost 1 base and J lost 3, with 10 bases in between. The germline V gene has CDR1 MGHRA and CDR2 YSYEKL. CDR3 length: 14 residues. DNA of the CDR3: TGCGCCAGCAGCCAAGGACAGTTTATCTACGAGCAGTACTTC. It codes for CASSQGQFIYEQYF.

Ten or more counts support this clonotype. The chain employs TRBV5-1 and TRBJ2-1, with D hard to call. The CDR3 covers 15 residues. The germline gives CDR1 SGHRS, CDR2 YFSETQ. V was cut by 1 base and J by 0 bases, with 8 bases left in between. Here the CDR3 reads CASSLMNPSYNEQFF. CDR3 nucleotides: TGCGCCAGCAGCTTGATGAATCCCTCCTACAATGAGCAGTTCTTC.

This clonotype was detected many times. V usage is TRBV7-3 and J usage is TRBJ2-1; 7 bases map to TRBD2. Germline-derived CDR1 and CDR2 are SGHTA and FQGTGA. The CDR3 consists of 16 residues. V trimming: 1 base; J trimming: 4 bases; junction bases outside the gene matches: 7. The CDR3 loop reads CASSLIGREDYNEQFF. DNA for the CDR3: TGTGCCAGCAGCTTAATAGGCCGGGAGGATTACAATGAGCAGTTCTTC.

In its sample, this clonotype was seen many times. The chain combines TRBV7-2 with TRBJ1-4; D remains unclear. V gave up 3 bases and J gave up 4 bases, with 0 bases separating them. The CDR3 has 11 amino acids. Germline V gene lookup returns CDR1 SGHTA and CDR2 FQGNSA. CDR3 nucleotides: TGTGCCAGCAGCTTTAATGAAAAACTGTTTTTT. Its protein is CASSFNEKLFF.

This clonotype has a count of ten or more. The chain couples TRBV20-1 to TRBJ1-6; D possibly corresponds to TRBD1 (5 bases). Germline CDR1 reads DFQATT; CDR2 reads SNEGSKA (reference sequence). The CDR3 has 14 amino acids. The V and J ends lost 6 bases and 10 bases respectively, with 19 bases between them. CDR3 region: CSAQSSRGGSPLHF. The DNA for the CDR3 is TGCAGTGCCCAGAGTTCTAGGGGAGGATCACCCCTCCACTTT.

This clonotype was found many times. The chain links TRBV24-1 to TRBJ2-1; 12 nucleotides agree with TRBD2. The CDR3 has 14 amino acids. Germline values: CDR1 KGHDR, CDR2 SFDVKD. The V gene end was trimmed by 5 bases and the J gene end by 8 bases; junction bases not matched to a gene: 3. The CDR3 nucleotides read TGTGCCACCAGTGGGACTAGCGGGAACTATGAGCAGTTCTTC. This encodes CATSGTSGNYEQFF.

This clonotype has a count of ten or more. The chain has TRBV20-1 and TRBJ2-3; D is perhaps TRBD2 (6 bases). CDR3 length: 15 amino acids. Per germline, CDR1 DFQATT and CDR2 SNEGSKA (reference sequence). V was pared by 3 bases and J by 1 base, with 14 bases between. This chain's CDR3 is CSASRGRGGTDTQYF. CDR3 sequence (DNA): TGCAGTGCTAGCCGGGGTCGCGGGGGCACAGATACGCAGTATTTT.

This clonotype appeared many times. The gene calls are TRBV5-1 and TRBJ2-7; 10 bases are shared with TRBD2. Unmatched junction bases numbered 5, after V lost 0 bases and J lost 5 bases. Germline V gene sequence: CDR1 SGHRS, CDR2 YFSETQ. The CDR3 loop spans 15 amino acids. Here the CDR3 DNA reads TGCGCCAGCAGCTTGGTGGCTAGCGGGAGTAACGAGCAGTACTTC. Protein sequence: CASSLVASGSNEQYF.

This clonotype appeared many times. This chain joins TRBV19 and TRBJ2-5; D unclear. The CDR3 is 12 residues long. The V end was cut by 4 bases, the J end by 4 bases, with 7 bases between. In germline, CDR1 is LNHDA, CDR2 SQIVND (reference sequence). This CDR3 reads CASSKTGETQYF. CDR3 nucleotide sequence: TGTGCCAGTAGTAAGACGGGAGAGACCCAGTACTTC.

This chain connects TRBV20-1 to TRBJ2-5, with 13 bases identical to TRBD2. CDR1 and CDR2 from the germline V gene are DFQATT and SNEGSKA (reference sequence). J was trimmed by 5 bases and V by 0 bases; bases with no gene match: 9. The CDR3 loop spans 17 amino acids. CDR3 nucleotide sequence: TGCAGTGCTAGAGATGTTACTAGCGGGGGGGCGGTGGAGACCCAGTACTTC. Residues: CSARDVTSGGAVETQYF.

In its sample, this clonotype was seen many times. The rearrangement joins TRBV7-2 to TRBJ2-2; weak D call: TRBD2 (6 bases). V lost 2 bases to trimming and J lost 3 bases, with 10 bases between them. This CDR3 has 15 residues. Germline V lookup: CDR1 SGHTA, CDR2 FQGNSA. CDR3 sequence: CASSLWGVDTGELFF. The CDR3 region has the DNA TGTGCCAGCAGCTTATGGGGGGTAGACACCGGGGAGCTGTTTTTT.